The entry that follows covers one T cell receptor beta chain sequence. Its antigen is still unknown. The data derive from a study of Ad26.COV2.S vaccination and SARS-CoV-2 variants. General study findings and limits: Breadth, reportedly substantial, characterized the spike-specific CD8+ and CD4+ T cell responses after vaccination. Quantification of TCR breadth and depth may have yielded underestimates of total T cell responses. The study found similar non-spike TCR breadth in vaccine and placebo recipients. The placebo group had lower spike-specific TCR breadth than the vaccine recipients did.

Only in-frame clones appear in the TCRdb table, and some are missing; sequencing was by immunoSEQ multiplex PCR. This table holds more than 120,000 clones, 86% found once. The CDR3 is made up of 15 amino acids. Trimming pared 5 bases from V and 10 bases from J, leaving 18 bases between. The germline V gene has CDR1 SGHTA and CDR2 FQGNSA. This receptor was obtained from a human donor who had recovered from COVID-19. The rearrangement links TRBV7-2 to TRBJ1-6, with D perhaps matching TRBD1 (6 bases). The input for sequencing was peripheral blood, taken after recovery from COVID-19. CDR3: CASSERRGGASPLHF. The CDR3, as DNA: TGTGCCAGCAGCGAACGTCGCGGGGGGGCCTCACCCCTCCACTTT.